A single sample gave rise to the 17 T cell receptor beta chains below, sequenced in a study of control samples from healthy donors and cancer patients. TCRdb's table, derived via immunoSEQ multiplex PCR, lists solely in-frame clones and lacks some. Among roughly 100,000 clones listed, about 90% were seen once. The source material was blood. The receptors were gathered from a woman aged 18-29 years in good health.

CDR3 sequence: CASSLAGSDTQYF. CDR3 nucleotide sequence: TGTGCCAGCAGCTTGGCAGGGTCAGATACGCAGTATTTT. This chain links TRBV5-6 with TRBJ2-3, with D possibly matching TRBD1 (5 bases). The V end lost 0 bases, the J end lost 4 bases, and 6 bases lay between the germline ends. Per the germline V gene, CDR1 is SGHDT and CDR2 is YYEEEE. This CDR3 is 13 amino acids long.

The genes are TRBV28 and TRBJ1-4, with a tentative D call TRBD1 (5 bases). Germline-derived CDR1 and CDR2 are MDHEN and SYDVKM. V was cut by 7 bases and J by 5 bases, with 20 bases left in between. This CDR3 comprises 16 residues. The DNA for the CDR3 is TGTGCCAGCACCCAAGGCGGCCGGGGCTCAAATGAAAAACTGTTTTTT. It yields the protein CASTQGGRGSNEKLFF.

Remarks on this clone: This specimen includes other DNA sequences encoding the same CDR3. The V and J genes are TRBV5-4 and TRBJ1-3; D is undetermined. This CDR3 contains 14 residues. Deletions cut 0 bases from V and 0 bases from J, with 4 bases between. Germline assignment: CDR1 SGHNT and CDR2 YYREEE (reference sequence). CDR3 sequence: CASSLVGSGNTIYF. CDR3 bases: TGTGCCAGCAGCTTGGTAGGCTCTGGAAACACCATATATTTT.

The CDR3 DNA follows: TGTGCCACGGGTATAGTGCTAGCGGGACGGACCGGGGAGCTGTTTTTT. This gives the protein CATGIVLAGRTGELFF. The V gene is TRBV10-3, the J gene TRBJ2-2; TRBD2 matches 9 bases. V gave up 10 bases and J gave up 5 bases; unmatched junction bases: 14. The CDR3 has 16 residues. Germline V CDR1 and CDR2: ENHRY, SYGVKD.

The V and J genes are TRBV5-4 and TRBJ2-5; maybe TRBD1 (5 bases). CDR1 and CDR2 (germline): SGHNT, YYREEE (reference sequence). The CDR3 extends over 14 amino acids. The V and J ends lost 2 bases and 3 bases respectively, with 11 bases between them. CDR3 sequence (DNA): TGTGCCAGCAGCTTCCCGGACATAAAAGAGACCCAGTACTTC. Translation: CASSFPDIKETQYF.

V usage is TRBV5-1 and J usage is TRBJ1-2; D may be TRBD1 (6 bases). CDR1 and CDR2 (germline): SGHRS, YFSETQ. The CDR3 length is 15 residues. Trimming pared 0 bases from V and 4 bases from J, leaving 13 bases between. The CDR3 loop is CASSLANRAGYGYTF. For the CDR3, the DNA is TGCGCCAGCAGCTTGGCCAACAGGGCGGGCTATGGCTACACCTTC.

CDR3 loop: CASGRADEQFF. DNA for the CDR3: TGTGCCAGCGGGAGGGCCGATGAGCAGTTCTTC. This sequence joins TRBV2 and TRBJ2-1, with TRBD2 identical over 7 bases. Germline V gene lookup returns CDR1 SNHLY and CDR2 FYNNEI. CDR3 length equals 11 residues. Germline trimming cut 8 bases from V and 8 bases from J; bases unmatched to any gene: 3.

This chain links TRBV10-1 with TRBJ1-2; no firm D call. CDR3 length: 14 residues. V was shortened by 6 bases and J by 4 bases, with 15 bases between the two germline ends. Per germline, CDR1 WNHNN and CDR2 SYGVQD (reference sequence). The CDR3 protein is CASRVMGSSYGYTF. The CDR3 DNA sequence: TGCGCCAGCAGGGTAATGGGCAGCTCCTATGGCTACACCTTC.

The genes are TRBV25-1 and TRBJ2-7; no firm D call. The CDR3 loop spans 13 amino acids. In germline, CDR1 is MGHDK, CDR2 SYGVNS. V shed 9 bases and J shed 7 bases, with 19 bases lying between them. The CDR3 DNA is TGTGCCAGAACCGGGCCAAAATGTCGGGAGCAGTACTTC. As protein: CARTGPKCREQYF.

The chain carries TRBV3-1 (or the pseudogene TRBV3-2) and TRBJ2-5; D is uncertain. This CDR3 has 15 residues. V lost 0 bases, J lost 5 bases, and 13 bases lay in between. Germline V gives CDR1 LGHDT, CDR2 YNNKEL (reference sequence). The CDR3 spells CASSQDISLAETQYF. The CDR3 DNA is TGTGCCAGCAGCCAAGATATTAGTCTCGCGGAGACCCAGTACTTC.

The chain combines TRBV21-1 with TRBJ2-1; the tabulated D call, TRBD2, remains unverified against the DNA. TRBV21-1 counts as a pseudogene. The CDR3 is 16 amino acids. CDR3 residues: CASPLGGGGSYNEQFF. CDR3 DNA sequence: TGTGCCAGCCCACTGGGAGGGGGAGGGTCCTACAATGAGCAGTTCTTC.

The chain uses TRBV30 and TRBJ1-6; 7 nucleotides align to TRBD1. Germline loops: CDR1 GTSNPN, CDR2 SVGIG (reference sequence). V shed 3 bases and J 10 bases; nucleotides not matched to a gene: 6. The CDR3 runs to 13 residues. The CDR3 reads CAWSQDRESPLHF. CDR3 nucleotides: TGTGCCTGGAGCCAAGACAGGGAGTCACCCCTCCACTTT.

J is TRBJ1-1 and V is TRBV19; TRBD1 is a possible D gene (6 bases). Germline CDR1 is LNHDA and CDR2 is SQIVND (reference sequence). The CDR3 runs to 17 residues. V was cut by 3 bases and J by 1 base, with 18 bases left in between. The DNA for the CDR3 is TGTGCCAGTAGTATCCGACCCCGGACAGAACAGAACACTGAAGCTTTCTTT. Protein sequence: CASSIRPRTEQNTEAFF.

The chain combines TRBV11-2 with TRBJ2-6; 13 bases map to TRBD2. Trimming removed 6 bases from V and 0 bases from J; junction bases left unmatched: 2. This CDR3 comprises 17 residues. Germline CDR1 is SGHAT and CDR2 is FQNNGV. CDR3 DNA: TGTGCCAGCAGAAGACTAGCGGGGGGCTCTGGGGCCAACGTCCTGACTTTC. It specifies CASRRLAGGSGANVLTF.

In its sample, this clone was seen a few times. The chain employs TRBV27 and TRBJ2-6, with D possibly being TRBD1 or TRBD2 (5 bases each). The CDR3 has 15 amino acids. Germline values: CDR1 MNHEY, CDR2 SMNVEV (reference sequence). V was cut by 3 bases and J by 1 base, with 7 bases left in between. The CDR3, as DNA: TGTGCCAGCAGTTTTGGGACGTCTGGGGCCAACGTCCTGACTTTC. It specifies CASSFGTSGANVLTF.

The chain has TRBV29-1 and TRBJ1-5; TRBD1 might be the D (5 bases). CDR1 is SQVTM and CDR2 is ANQGSEA in the germline V gene. The CDR3 is made up of 13 amino acids. Between the trimmed V and J ends, which lost 6 bases and 6 bases, there was a span of 15 bases. The CDR3 DNA sequence: TGCAGCGTGTTGGAGGGGCAGAGTCAGCCCCAGCATTTT. Translated, it gives CSVLEGQSQPQHF.

This sequence joins TRBV6-5 and TRBJ1-2, with D hard to call. The CDR3 contains 13 residues. V was clipped by 6 bases and J by 4 bases, with 12 bases between them. The germline gives CDR1 MNHEY, CDR2 SVGAGI. The chain's CDR3 is CASSLSTSYGYTF. The CDR3 DNA reads as TGTGCCAGCAGCCTTTCGACAAGCTATGGCTACACCTTC.